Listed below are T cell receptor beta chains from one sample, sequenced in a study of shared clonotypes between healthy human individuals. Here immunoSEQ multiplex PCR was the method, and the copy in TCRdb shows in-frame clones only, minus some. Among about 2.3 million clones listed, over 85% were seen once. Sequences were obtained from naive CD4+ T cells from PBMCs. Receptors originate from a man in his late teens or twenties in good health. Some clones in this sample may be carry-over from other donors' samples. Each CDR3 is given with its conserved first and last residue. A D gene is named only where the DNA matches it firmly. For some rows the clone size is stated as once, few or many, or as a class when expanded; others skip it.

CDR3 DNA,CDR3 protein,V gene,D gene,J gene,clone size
TGTGCCAGCAGCGTTACAGAGCATGGCTACACCTTC,CASSVTEHGYTF,TRBV7-9,NA,TRBJ1-2,NA
TGTGCCAGCAGCGTAGTTCCCATTACCTACGAGCAGTACTTC,CASSVVPITYEQYF,TRBV9,NA,TRBJ2-7,NA
TGTGCCAGCAGTTTTAGAGGGGGTGTCAACGAGCAGTACTTC,CASSFRGGVNEQYF,TRBV27,NA,TRBJ2-7,NA
TGTGCCAGCAGCGGCAATAGGACAGGATCCTATGGCTACACCTTC,CASSGNRTGSYGYTF,TRBV7-9,TRBD1,TRBJ1-2,once
TGTGCCAGCAGCCTCACAGCGCTGACTAATGAAAAACTGTTTTTT,CASSLTALTNEKLFF,TRBV5-4,NA,TRBJ1-4,NA
TGTGCCAGTATGTGGCTAGCTTGGTATGAGCAGTTCTTC,CASMWLAWYEQFF,TRBV2,NA,TRBJ2-1,once
TGTGCCAGCAGCTTTGGCGGGAACCGCGAGCAGTACTTC,CASSFGGNREQYF,TRBV7-8,NA,TRBJ2-7,NA
TGTGCCAGCGGAAGCGGGTCTCGCTACGAGCAGTACTTC,CASGSGSRYEQYF,TRBV27,NA,TRBJ2-7,NA
TGTGCCAGCAGCTTGATTGCACGGTCAGGGGCCCCTAGCACAGATACGCAGTATTTT,CASSLIARSGAPSTDTQYF,TRBV7-9,NA,TRBJ2-3,NA
TGTGCCAGCAGCTTAGGCCCGAGTAGGATCTATGGCTACACCTTC,CASSLGPSRIYGYTF,TRBV7-7,NA,TRBJ1-2,NA
TGCGCCAGCAGCCCGGACAGGGGATCAATCAATGAGCAGTTCTTC,CASSPDRGSINEQFF,TRBV5-1,TRBD1,TRBJ2-1,NA
TGTGCCAGCAGTGCCGGGGGGCTTAATCTCTATGGCTACACCTTC,CASSAGGLNLYGYTF,TRBV28,NA,TRBJ1-2,NA
TGTGCCAGCAGAGCCGGGACTAGCGTGGGCGGGGAGCTGTTTTTT,CASRAGTSVGGELFF,TRBV7-2,TRBD2,TRBJ2-2,NA
TGCGCCAGCAGCTTGGGGGTGGTAGCGGGAGAAGAGACCCAGTACTTC,CASSLGVVAGEETQYF,TRBV5-1,TRBD2,TRBJ2-5,NA
TGTGCCATCAGTGAGGGGTGGACCTCCTACGAGCAGTACTTC,CAISEGWTSYEQYF,TRBV10-3,NA,TRBJ2-7,NA
TGCAGCGTTCCTGGACAGGGAACGAGTGGCTACACCTTC,CSVPGQGTSGYTF,TRBV29-1,TRBD1,TRBJ1-2,NA
TGTGCCAGCAGCTTCGCGACAGGTCGGGAAAAACTGTTTTTT,CASSFATGREKLFF,TRBV7-2,NA,TRBJ1-4,NA
TGTGCCAGCAGTGAGTCGCTAGCGGGCAGCACAGATACGCAGTATTTT,CASSESLAGSTDTQYF,TRBV6-1,TRBD2,TRBJ2-3,NA
TGTGCCATCAGACCCTGGACGGGCCCGAGCACAGATACGCAGTATTTT,CAIRPWTGPSTDTQYF,TRBV10-3,NA,TRBJ2-3,once
TGTGCCAGCAGTGGGGACCGTGGGGATACGCAGTATTTT,CASSGDRGDTQYF,TRBV2,NA,TRBJ2-3,NA
TGTGCCAGCAGCTTGAGGCCCTATGGCTACACCTTC,CASSLRPYGYTF,TRBV5-6,NA,TRBJ1-2,NA
TGTGCCAGTAGTACGGGGTTGGGCACTGAAGCTTTCTTT,CASSTGLGTEAFF,TRBV19,NA,TRBJ1-1,NA
TGCAGCGTTGGCCGTGGGATGAACACTGAAGCTTTCTTT,CSVGRGMNTEAFF,TRBV29-1,NA,TRBJ1-1,NA
TGTGCCAGCAGCGTCGGAGCTTTCTACGAGCAGTACTTC,CASSVGAFYEQYF,TRBV7-2,NA,TRBJ2-7,NA
TGTGCCAGCAGACCTAGCGGGAGGGGGAATGAGCAGTTCTTC,CASRPSGRGNEQFF,TRBV6-5,TRBD2,TRBJ2-1,once